Following are 26 T cell receptor beta chains from one sample sequenced in a study of CD8 T cells in Susac syndrome (dated by TCRdb to the late 2010s). Library generation was performed with the immunoSEQ multiplex PCR assay. RNA was extracted with the RNeasy kit and about 0.45 to 1 ug was reverse transcribed using random hexamers. In TCRdb, the public reads were trimmed at Q25 with fastp and aligned with MiXCR, with productive beta chains retained. Entries are consolidated by CDR3 protein sequence, retaining the most common genes and DNA. The sample table holds some 140,000 distinct CDR3 sequences, of which approximately 90% were seen once. Jointly, the top ten make up under 0.25% of the sample. Sample: CD8+ T cells from PBMCs. Receptors were obtained from a human donor with multiple sclerosis.

The V call is TRBV27, the J call TRBJ2-7, with 9 bases lining up with TRBD1. J gave up 0 bases and V 6 bases, and 6 bases lay outside the gene matches. This CDR3 is 15 amino acids long. Germline V gene data show CDR1 as MNHEY and CDR2 as SMNVEV (reference sequence). CDR3 protein: CASSVLQGASYEQYF. The DNA for the CDR3 is TGTGCCAGCAGCGTACTACAGGGGGCCTCCTACGAGCAGTACTTC.

The chain combines TRBV19 with TRBJ2-7; D might be TRBD2 (5 bases). Deletions cut 3 bases from V and 4 bases from J, with 10 bases between. The CDR3 has 13 amino acids. Germline V CDR1 and CDR2: LNHDA, SQIVND (reference sequence). Written as DNA, the CDR3 is TGTGCCAGTAGTATTTCCGACTATTACGAGCAGTACTTC. Its protein is CASSISDYYEQYF.

CDR3 sequence (DNA): TGCAGCGTTCAGGGACAGGGGGCGATCGGCGAGCAGTACTTC. This sequence encodes CSVQGQGAIGEQYF. The chain has TRBV29-1 and TRBJ2-7; 12 nucleotides line up with TRBD1. This CDR3 has 14 residues. Losses at the gene ends were 5 bases for V and 6 bases for J; bases not matched to a gene: 8. Germline V gives CDR1 SQVTM, CDR2 ANQGSEA.

The genes are TRBV30 and TRBJ2-7; TRBD2 aligns across 10 bases. CDR3 length: 15 residues. Trimming took 4 bases from V and 3 from J; bases not matched to a gene: 9. Germline V CDR1 and CDR2: GTSNPN, SVGIG (reference sequence). The CDR3 DNA follows: TGTGCCTGGAAGAACGAGCGGGAGGGCCTCTACGAGCAGTACTTC. Its protein is CAWKNEREGLYEQYF. Full variable domain (rest looked up from reference TRBV30 and TRBJ2-7): SQTIHQWPATLVQPVGSPLSLECTVEGTSNPNLYWYRQAAGRGLQLLFYSVGIGQISSEVPQNLSASRPQDRQFILSSKKLLLSDSGFYLCAWKNEREGLYEQYFGPGTRLTVT.

V is TRBV30 and J is TRBJ1-3, with D tentatively TRBD1 (5 bases). Looked up from germline, CDR1 is GTSNPN and CDR2 is SVGIG (reference sequence). Between the trimmed V and J ends, which lost 2 bases and 4 bases, there was a span of 18 bases. CDR3 length: 16 residues. The CDR3 protein is CAWSPTFQGYGNTIYF. The CDR3 DNA sequence: TGTGCCTGGAGTCCCACCTTCCAGGGTTACGGAAACACCATATATTTT.

This clonotype was observed a single time. The chain employs TRBV7-6 and TRBJ2-3; D is ambiguous. Per germline, CDR1 SGHVS and CDR2 FNYEAQ. The V and J ends lost 2 bases and 1 base respectively, with 16 bases between them. CDR3 length equals 17 residues. The CDR3 bases are TGTGCCAGCAGCTTAACCCCGACTTACCCAGGCACAGATACGCAGTATTTT. Protein product: CASSLTPTYPGTDTQYF.

This chain links TRBV12-3 or TRBV12-4 with TRBJ2-7, with 8 bases identical to TRBD1. This CDR3 has 14 amino acids. V trimming: 3 bases; J trimming: 5 bases; junction bases outside the gene matches: 6. CDR3 in amino acids: CASSFEDRAHEQYF. As DNA, the CDR3 is TGTGCCAGCAGTTTCGAGGACAGGGCCCACGAGCAGTACTTC.

V usage is TRBV11-2 and J usage is TRBJ2-5; 15 bases map to TRBD2. The CDR3 has 15 residues. Losses at the gene ends were 5 bases for V and 5 bases for J; bases not matched to a gene: 3. CDR1 and CDR2 from the germline V gene are SGHAT and FQNNGV. CDR3 in DNA: TGTGCCAGCAGCCCCGGGACTAGCGGGAGGGAGACCCAGTACTTC. As protein: CASSPGTSGRETQYF. Combining the CDR3 with reference TRBV11-2 and TRBJ2-5 gives the whole variable domain EAGVAQSPRYKIIEKRQSVAFWCNPISGHATLYWYQQILGQGPKLLIQFQNNGVVDDSQLPKDRFSAERLKGVDSTLKIQPAKLEDSAVYLCASSPGTSGRETQYFGPGTRLLVL.

The J gene is TRBJ2-5, the V gene TRBV30; D remains unclear. The CDR3 runs to 13 residues. Germline CDR1 is GTSNPN and CDR2 is SVGIG (reference sequence). V was pared by 5 bases and J by 5 bases, with 15 bases between. CDR3 in DNA: TGTGCCTGGGGCGTAGAAGTGTATGAGACCCAGTACTTC. Amino acid sequence: CAWGVEVYETQYF.

The chain employs TRBV28 and TRBJ2-7; D call uncertain. The germline V gene encodes CDR1 MDHEN and CDR2 SYDVKM. V shed 1 base and J shed 5 bases, with 6 bases lying between them. The CDR3 length is 12 residues. For the CDR3, the DNA is TGTGCCAGCAGTTTATCTATCGACGAGCAGTACTTC. Translating gives CASSLSIDEQYF.

The chain combines TRBV27 with TRBJ2-7; no definite D call. This CDR3 has 14 amino acids. The V end lost 1 base, the J end lost 2 bases, and 9 bases lay between the germline ends. Germline lookup yields CDR1 MNHEY and CDR2 SMNVEV (reference sequence). CDR3 sequence: CASSLFGPTYEQYF. CDR3 sequence (DNA): TGTGCCAGCAGTTTATTCGGTCCGACCTACGAGCAGTACTTC.

The gene calls are TRBV2 and TRBJ1-1; 10 bases align to TRBD1. CDR3 length equals 15 residues. V lost 5 bases to trimming and J lost 0 bases; unmatched junction nucleotides: 3. Germline V gene lookup returns CDR1 SNHLY and CDR2 FYNNEI. CDR3 residues: CASSLGQGMNTEAFF. CDR3 nucleotide sequence: TGTGCCAGCAGTTTGGGACAGGGGATGAACACTGAAGCTTTCTTT.

A note on this clonotype: Since a much larger clone is just one base distant, this may be a read error. In nucleotides, the CDR3 is TGTGCCAGCAGTGATGGGGGGGACTGGAGAAACCTTCAGTACTTC. Its translation: CASSDGGDWRNLQYF. The J gene is TRBJ2-4, the V gene TRBV2, with 7 bases identical to TRBD2. The CDR3 contains 15 residues. Germline lookup yields CDR1 SNHLY and CDR2 FYNNEI.

This clonotype was observed once. This chain connects TRBV29-1 to TRBJ1-2; D is ambiguous. The CDR3 is made up of 11 amino acids. Germline V lookup: CDR1 SQVTM, CDR2 ANQGSEA. V gave up 8 bases and J gave up 1 base, with 8 bases separating them. Written as DNA, the CDR3 is TGCAGCCTCGGGGATAACTATGGCTACACCTTC. Residues: CSLGDNYGYTF.

This clonotype was found once. V gene TRBV29-1 combines with J gene TRBJ1-1; D perhaps matches TRBD1 (6 bases). Trimming pared 6 bases from V and 11 bases from J, leaving 19 bases between. In germline, CDR1 is SQVTM, CDR2 ANQGSEA. The CDR3 consists of 12 residues. The CDR3 DNA reads as TGCAGCGTGGACCTGGGGGCGTCGAGCGCTTTCTTT. This gives the protein CSVDLGASSAFF.

The rearrangement joins TRBV3-1 to TRBJ2-7; 7 nucleotides align to TRBD2. CDR3 size: 11 residues. V gave up 10 bases and J gave up 6 bases; unmatched junction bases: 6. Per the germline V gene, CDR1 is LGHDT and CDR2 is YNNKEL (reference sequence). The DNA for the CDR3 is TGTGCCACCTCCGGGGGGAGCGAGCAGTACTTC. This sequence encodes CATSGGSEQYF.

V gene TRBV6-5 combines with J gene TRBJ2-3; D possibly uses TRBD1 or TRBD2 (6 bases each). Germline values: CDR1 MNHEY, CDR2 SVGAGI. The CDR3 sequence is 15 residues long. The V gene lost 5 bases and the J gene lost 1 base, with 13 bases spanning the gap. The CDR3 protein is CASSIVGGGTDTQYF. CDR3 sequence (DNA): TGTGCCAGCAGTATTGTCGGGGGCGGCACAGATACGCAGTATTTT.

The chain employs TRBV11-2 and TRBJ2-5, with a weak D call TRBD1 (5 bases). CDR3 length: 15 amino acids. Germline CDR1 is SGHAT and CDR2 is FQNNGV. The ends were cut back, 4 bases at V and 1 base at J, with 13 bases in the middle. CDR3 sequence: CASSSIDSLQETQYF. The CDR3 bases are TGTGCCAGCAGCTCAATCGACAGCCTCCAAGAGACCCAGTACTTC.

The V and J genes are TRBV6-5 and TRBJ1-2, with D possibly TRBD1 on 5 matching bases. There are 14 residues in the CDR3. V was trimmed by 2 bases and J by 1 base, leaving 8 bases between them. The germline V gene encodes CDR1 MNHEY and CDR2 SVGAGI. The CDR3 DNA is TGTGCCAGCAGTTACGACAGTTATAACTATGGCTACACCTTC. This gives the protein CASSYDSYNYGYTF.

This chain's CDR3 is CASGTVRSSTDTQYF. The CDR3 nucleotides read TGTGCCAGCGGAACAGTTCGCTCTAGCACAGATACGCAGTATTTT. This sequence joins TRBV7-9 and TRBJ2-3, with D hard to call. CDR1 and CDR2 from the germline V gene are SEHNR and FQNEAQ (reference sequence). Trimming took off 8 bases at V and 0 bases at J, with 15 bases between the two ends. The CDR3 has 15 residues.

The rearrangement joins TRBV5-6 to TRBJ2-7; D gene unclear. Trimming shortened V by 6 bases and J by 6 bases, and 13 bases separated the two germline ends. The length of the CDR3 is 12 residues. Per germline, CDR1 SGHDT and CDR2 YYEEEE. In DNA form, the CDR3 reads TGTGCCAGCATCCAATACAACGGCGAGCAGTACTTC. It translates to CASIQYNGEQYF. The complete variable domain, with remaining parts taken from reference TRBV5-6 and TRBJ2-7, reads DAGVTQSPTHLIKTRGQQVTLRCSPKSGHDTVSWYQQALGQGPQFIFQYYEEEERQRGNFPDRFSGHQFPNYSSELNVNALLLGDSALYLCASIQYNGEQYFGPGTRLTVT.

This chain links TRBV28 with TRBJ1-5; TRBD1 might be the D (5 bases). The CDR3 extends over 15 amino acids. V gave up 3 bases and J gave up 3 bases, with 12 bases separating them. Germline V gene sequence: CDR1 MDHEN, CDR2 SYDVKM. The CDR3 region has the DNA TGTGCCAGCAGTTTTTGGACATCCATCAATCAGCCCCAGCATTTT. It yields the protein CASSFWTSINQPQHF.

The J gene is TRBJ2-7, the V gene TRBV28; D not resolved. CDR3 length equals 15 residues. The germline V and J ends were trimmed by 2 bases and 2 bases, with 13 bases remaining between them. Germline lookup yields CDR1 MDHEN and CDR2 SYDVKM. The CDR3: CASSLVASPTYEQYF. The CDR3 coding sequence is TGTGCCAGCAGTTTAGTGGCAAGCCCTACCTACGAGCAGTACTTC.

This rearrangement joins TRBV7-6 to TRBJ2-3; D is unresolved. Trimming stripped 5 bases from V and 0 bases from J, with 12 bases between. Germline V gene sequence: CDR1 SGHVS, CDR2 FNYEAQ. CDR3 length: 15 residues. Written as DNA, the CDR3 is TGTGCCAGCAGCCCACGGGCGGCTAGCACAGATACGCAGTATTTT. Translating it yields CASSPRAASTDTQYF.

The rearrangement uses TRBV19 and TRBJ1-1; D not certain. Trimming shortened V by 3 bases and J by 5 bases, and 10 bases separated the two germline ends. CDR3 size: 13 residues. Germline CDR1 LNHDA, CDR2 SQIVND (reference sequence). Here the CDR3 reads CASSINGPTEAFF. The CDR3 nucleotides are TGTGCCAGTAGTATCAATGGACCTACTGAAGCTTTCTTT.

V is TRBV19 and J is TRBJ2-1, with D possibly matching TRBD1 (5 bases). CDR3 length: 15 residues. V was shortened by 0 bases and J by 3 bases, with 9 bases between the two germline ends. The germline V gene has CDR1 LNHDA and CDR2 SQIVND (reference sequence). Here the CDR3 DNA reads TGTGCCAGTAGTATAGATCTTGACAGCTACAATGAGCAGTTCTTC. This encodes CASSIDLDSYNEQFF.